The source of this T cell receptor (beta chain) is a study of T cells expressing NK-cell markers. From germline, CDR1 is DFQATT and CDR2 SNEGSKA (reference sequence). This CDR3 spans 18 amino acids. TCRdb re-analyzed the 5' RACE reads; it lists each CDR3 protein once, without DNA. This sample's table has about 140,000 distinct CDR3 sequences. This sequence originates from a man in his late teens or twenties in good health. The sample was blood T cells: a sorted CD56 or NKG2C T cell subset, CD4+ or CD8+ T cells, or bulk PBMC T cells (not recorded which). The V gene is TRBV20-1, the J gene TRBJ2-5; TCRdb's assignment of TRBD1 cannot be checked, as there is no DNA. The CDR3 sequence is CSARDTRSHVDIQETQYF.